Below, 19 T cell receptor beta chains from the same sample are listed, as sequenced in a study of OX40 agonist ivuxolimab in advanced cancers. The method was immunoSEQ multiplex PCR; TCRdb's version includes in-frame clones alone and lacks a portion of them. The sample contains 65,000 to 95,000 clones, about 92% of which appear only once. The sequencing here drew on CD4+ or CD8+ T cells sorted from blood, taken in a trial of the OX40 agonist ivuxolimab. These receptors all stem from an adult with an advanced solid tumor such as melanoma, head and neck, liver or kidney cancer.

The chain joins TRBV10-3 to TRBJ2-7, with TRBD2 identical over 11 bases. Trimming at V came to 7 bases and at J to 2 bases, leaving 7 bases not matched to a gene. The CDR3 contains 15 residues. From germline, CDR1 is ENHRY and CDR2 SYGVKD. The DNA for the CDR3 is TGTGCCATCACCCGAGTAGCGGGAGGGGCCTACGAGCAGTACTTC. Its protein is CAITRVAGGAYEQYF.

The chain combines TRBV18 with TRBJ1-5; 7 nucleotides match TRBD1. Germline V gene sequence: CDR1 KGHSH, CDR2 LQKENI. This CDR3 spans 16 amino acids. After removal of 3 bases from V and 4 bases from J, the junction contained 9 bases not matched to a gene. CDR3 sequence reads: CASSPYAGGLNQPQHF. CDR3 in DNA: TGTGCCAGCTCACCTTATGCAGGGGGTCTGAATCAGCCCCAGCATTTT. The whole variable domain, remainder taken from reference TRBV18 and TRBJ1-5, is NAGVMQNPRHLVRRRGQEARLRCSPMKGHSHVYWYRQLPEEGLKFMVYLQKENIIDESGMPKERFSAEFPKEGPSILRIQQVVRGDSAAYFCASSPYAGGLNQPQHFGDGTRLSIL.

The chain has TRBV7-9 and TRBJ1-1, with a weak D call TRBD1 (5 bases). This CDR3 has 13 amino acids. Germline CDR1 is SEHNR and CDR2 is FQNEAQ (reference sequence). Between the trimmed V and J ends, which lost 4 bases and 4 bases, there was a span of 10 bases. CDR3 in amino acids: CASSSYGGTEAFF. In nucleotides, the CDR3 is TGTGCCAGCAGCTCGTACGGGGGCACTGAAGCTTTCTTT.

This clone came up once. The genes are TRBV5-5 and TRBJ2-1; D call uncertain. In germline, CDR1 is SGHKS, CDR2 YYEKEE (reference sequence). V lost 0 bases, J lost 8 bases, and 21 bases lay in between. CDR3 length: 17 residues. The CDR3 region is CASSLGPLVSAGDEQFF. CDR3 nucleotide sequence: TGTGCCAGCAGCTTGGGCCCTCTAGTGTCAGCAGGCGATGAGCAGTTCTTC.

This sequence joins TRBV30 and TRBJ2-5; D not certain. Germline lookup yields CDR1 GTSNPN and CDR2 SVGIG (reference sequence). The CDR3 totals 13 residues. The germline V and J ends were trimmed by 8 bases and 2 bases, with 15 bases remaining between them. CDR3 residues: CAGNKEFQETQYF. Here the CDR3 DNA reads TGTGCCGGAAATAAAGAATTTCAAGAGACCCAGTACTTC.

This chain joins TRBV27 and TRBJ2-1; either TRBD1 or TRBD2 may supply D (5 bases each). Trimming took off 1 base at V and 4 bases at J, with 8 bases between the two ends. The CDR3 contains 14 residues. Germline loops: CDR1 MNHEY, CDR2 SMNVEV (reference sequence). Here the CDR3 DNA reads TGTGCCAGCAGTTTATACGGGGCATACAATGAGCAGTTCTTC. Translated: CASSLYGAYNEQFF.

This rearrangement joins TRBV6-6 to TRBJ1-1; 7 bases agree with TRBD1. The CDR3 is 14 residues long. Germline-derived CDR1 and CDR2 are MNHNY and SVGAGI (reference sequence). Trimming took 5 bases from V and 3 from J; bases not matched to a gene: 6. The CDR3 DNA is TGTGCCAGCAGTCTCAGACAGGGTTACACTGAAGCTTTCTTT. It translates to CASSLRQGYTEAFF.

The chain has TRBV27 and TRBJ1-5; TRBD1 might be the D (5 bases). CDR1 is MNHEY, CDR2 SMNVEV, per germline (reference sequence). V was clipped by 5 bases and J by 1 base, with 15 bases between them. CDR3 length: 16 residues. CDR3 coding DNA: TGTGCCAGCAGTAAGAACACAGGCCCAAGCAATCAGCCCCAGCATTTT. Translating it yields CASSKNTGPSNQPQHF.

This chain joins TRBV15 and TRBJ2-5; a possible D gene is TRBD2 (6 bases). The CDR3 length is 15 residues. Germline CDR1 reads LNHNV; CDR2 reads YYDKDF (reference sequence). Trimming pared 1 base from V and 5 bases from J, leaving 14 bases between. The DNA for the CDR3 is TGTGCCACCAGCAGAGGATCCGGGGGTTGGGAGACCCAGTACTTC. It specifies CATSRGSGGWETQYF.

This chain connects TRBV10-3 to TRBJ2-5; 11 nucleotides agree with TRBD2. The CDR3 sequence is 14 residues long. V lost 6 bases to trimming and J lost 1 base; unmatched junction nucleotides: 1. Germline V lookup: CDR1 ENHRY, CDR2 SYGVKD. DNA for the CDR3: TGTGCCATCAGGGGGACTAGCGGCCAAGAGACCCAGTACTTC. Translation gives CAIRGTSGQETQYF.

This clone came up once. V and J are TRBV7-3 and TRBJ2-3, with D unresolved. Germline V gene sequence: CDR1 SGHTA, CDR2 FQGTGA. With 5 bases removed from V and 5 bases from J, the gap between germline ends came to 11 bases. This CDR3 comprises 13 residues. The CDR3 is CASSQNVKDTQYF. The CDR3 DNA reads TGTGCCAGCAGCCAAAACGTTAAAGATACGCAGTATTTT.

The chain joins TRBV5-4 to TRBJ2-7; D uncertain. The ends were cut back, 0 bases at V and 2 bases at J, with 15 bases in the middle. The CDR3 loop spans 16 amino acids. Germline-derived CDR1 and CDR2 are SGHNT and YYREEE (reference sequence). The CDR3 loop reads CASSLGKNLVTYEQYF. In nucleotides, the CDR3 is TGTGCCAGCAGCTTGGGGAAGAACCTCGTAACCTACGAGCAGTACTTC.

This chain joins TRBV6-5 and TRBJ2-7, with TRBD1 as a possible D gene (6 bases). Trimming cost V 11 bases and J 4 bases, with 18 bases left between them. This CDR3 is 13 amino acids long. Germline values: CDR1 MNHEY, CDR2 SVGAGI. CDR3 DNA sequence: TGTGCCTCCTGGGGGCCAGGGAAGTACGAGCAGTACTTC. Translated: CASWGPGKYEQYF.

The chain is built from TRBV5-3 and TRBJ2-7; 8 nucleotides align to TRBD1. TRBV5-3 is an ORF, and what it does is uncertain. With 3 bases clipped from V and 2 bases from J, the junction kept 16 bases outside the gene matches. CDR3 length: 18 amino acids. The CDR3 protein is CARSWDLIRDRSTYEQYF. The CDR3 nucleotides are TGTGCCAGAAGCTGGGACCTCATCCGGGACAGGTCAACCTACGAGCAGTACTTC.

The chain uses TRBV7-8 and TRBJ1-3, with no clear D. Deletions cut 6 bases from V and 1 base from J, with 19 bases between. The CDR3 is 17 amino acids. The germline CDR1 and CDR2 sequences are SGHVS and FQNEAQ. This CDR3 is CASSPGRQIRSGNTIYF. The DNA of the CDR3 is TGTGCCAGCAGTCCCGGGCGCCAGATTCGTTCTGGAAACACCATATATTTT.

The V and J genes are TRBV5-4 and TRBJ2-2, with a weak D call TRBD1 (6 bases). Per germline, CDR1 SGHNT and CDR2 YYREEE (reference sequence). The CDR3 is made up of 17 amino acids. V lost 4 bases to trimming and J lost 3 bases, with 19 bases between them. DNA of the CDR3: TGTGCCAGCAGCCAAAGACTTACAGGGTTGGACACCGGGGAGCTGTTTTTT. Translating gives CASSQRLTGLDTGELFF.

The CDR3 reads CASSHRGTQATDTQYF. Here the CDR3 DNA reads TGTGCCAGCAGCCACCGAGGGACTCAAGCCACAGATACGCAGTATTTT. The chain uses TRBV14 and TRBJ2-3; possibly TRBD2 for D (6 bases). The CDR3 covers 16 residues. The V gene lost 3 bases and the J gene lost 2 bases, with 15 bases spanning the gap. The germline gives CDR1 SGHDN, CDR2 FVKESK.

The CDR3 region has the DNA TGTGCCAGCATTAGCGGGAGAACTGAGTTCTTC. Amino acid sequence: CASISGRTEFF. The V and J genes are TRBV28 and TRBJ2-1; 9 bases are shared with TRBD2. The CDR3 contains 11 residues. V shed 7 bases and J 14 bases; nucleotides not matched to a gene: 6. The germline V gene has CDR1 MDHEN and CDR2 SYDVKM.

This chain uses TRBV12-5 with TRBJ2-2; D gene ambiguous. This CDR3 comprises 12 residues. The V and J ends lost 3 bases and 6 bases respectively, with 5 bases between them. Germline CDR1 reads LGHNT; CDR2 reads FRNRAP. The CDR3 bases are TGTGCTAGTGGTTTTGACCCCGGGGAGCTGTTTTTT. This translates into CASGFDPGELFF.